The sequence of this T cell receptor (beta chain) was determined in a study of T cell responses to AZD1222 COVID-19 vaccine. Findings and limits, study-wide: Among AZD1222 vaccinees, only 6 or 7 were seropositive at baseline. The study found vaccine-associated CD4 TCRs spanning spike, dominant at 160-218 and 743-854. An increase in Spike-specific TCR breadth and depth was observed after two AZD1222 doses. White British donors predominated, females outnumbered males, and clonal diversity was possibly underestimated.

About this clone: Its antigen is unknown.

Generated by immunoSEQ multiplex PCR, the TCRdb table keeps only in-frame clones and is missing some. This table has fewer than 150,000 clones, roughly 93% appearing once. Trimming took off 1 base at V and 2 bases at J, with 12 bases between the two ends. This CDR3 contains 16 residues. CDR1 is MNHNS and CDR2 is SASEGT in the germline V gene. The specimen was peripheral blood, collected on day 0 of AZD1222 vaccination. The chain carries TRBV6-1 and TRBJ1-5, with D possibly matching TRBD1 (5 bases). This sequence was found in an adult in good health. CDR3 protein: CASSEEEGRGNQPQHF. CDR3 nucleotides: TGTGCCAGCAGTGAAGAGGAGGGGCGAGGCAATCAGCCCCAGCATTTT.